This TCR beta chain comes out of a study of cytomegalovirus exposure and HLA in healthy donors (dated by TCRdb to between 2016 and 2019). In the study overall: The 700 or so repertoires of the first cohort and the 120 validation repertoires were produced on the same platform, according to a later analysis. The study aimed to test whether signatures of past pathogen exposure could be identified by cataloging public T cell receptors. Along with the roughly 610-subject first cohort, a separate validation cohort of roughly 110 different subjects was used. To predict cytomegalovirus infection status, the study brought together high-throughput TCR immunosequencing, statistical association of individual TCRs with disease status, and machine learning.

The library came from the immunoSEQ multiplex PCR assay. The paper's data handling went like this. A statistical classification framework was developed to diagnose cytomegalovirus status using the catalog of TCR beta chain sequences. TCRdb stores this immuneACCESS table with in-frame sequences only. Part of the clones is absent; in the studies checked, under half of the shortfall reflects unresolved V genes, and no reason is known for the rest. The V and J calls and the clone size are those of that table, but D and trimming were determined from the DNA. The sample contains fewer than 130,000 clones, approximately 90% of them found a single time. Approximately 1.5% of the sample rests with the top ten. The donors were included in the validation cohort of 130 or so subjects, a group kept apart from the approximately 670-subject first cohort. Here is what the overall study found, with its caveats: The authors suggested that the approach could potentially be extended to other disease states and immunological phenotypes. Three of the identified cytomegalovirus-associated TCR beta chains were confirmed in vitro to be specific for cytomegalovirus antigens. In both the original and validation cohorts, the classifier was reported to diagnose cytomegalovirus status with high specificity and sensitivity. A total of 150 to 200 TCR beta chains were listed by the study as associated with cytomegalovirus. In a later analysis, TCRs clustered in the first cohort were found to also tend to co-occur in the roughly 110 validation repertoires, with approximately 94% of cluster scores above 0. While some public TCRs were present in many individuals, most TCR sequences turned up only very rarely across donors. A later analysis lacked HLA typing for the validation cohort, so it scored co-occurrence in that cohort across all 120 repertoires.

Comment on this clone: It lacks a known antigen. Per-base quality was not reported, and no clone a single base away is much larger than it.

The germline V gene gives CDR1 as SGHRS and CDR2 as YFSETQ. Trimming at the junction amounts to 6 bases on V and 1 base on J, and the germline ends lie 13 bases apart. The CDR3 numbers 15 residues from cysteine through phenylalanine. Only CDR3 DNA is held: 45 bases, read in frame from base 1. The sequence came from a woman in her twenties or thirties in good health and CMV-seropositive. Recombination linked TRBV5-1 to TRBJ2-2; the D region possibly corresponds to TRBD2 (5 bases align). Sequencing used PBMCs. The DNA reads TGCGCCAGCAAGCTCGGGGTGGAGAACACCGGGGAGCTGTTTTTT. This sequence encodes CASKLGVENTGELFF. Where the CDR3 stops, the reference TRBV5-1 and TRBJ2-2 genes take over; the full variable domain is KAGVTQTPRYLIKTRGQQVTLSCSPISGHRSVSWYQQTPGQGLQFLFEYFSETQRNKGNFPGRFSGRQFSNSRSEMNVSTLELGDSALYLCASKLGVENTGELFFGEGSRLTVL.